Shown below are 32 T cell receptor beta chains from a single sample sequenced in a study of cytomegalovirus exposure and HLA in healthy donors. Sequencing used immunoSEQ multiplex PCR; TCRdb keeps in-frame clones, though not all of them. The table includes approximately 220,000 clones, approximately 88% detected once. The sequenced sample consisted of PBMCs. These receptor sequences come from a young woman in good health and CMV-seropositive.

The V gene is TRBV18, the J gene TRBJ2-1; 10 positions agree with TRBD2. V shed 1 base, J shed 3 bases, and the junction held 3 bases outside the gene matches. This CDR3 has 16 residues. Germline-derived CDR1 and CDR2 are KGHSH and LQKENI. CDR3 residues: CASSPRTSGNYNEQFF. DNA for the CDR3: TGTGCCAGCTCACCACGGACTAGCGGAAACTACAATGAGCAGTTCTTC.

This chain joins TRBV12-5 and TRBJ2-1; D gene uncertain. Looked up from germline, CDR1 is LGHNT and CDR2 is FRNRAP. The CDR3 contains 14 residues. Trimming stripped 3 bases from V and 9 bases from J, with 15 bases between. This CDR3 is CASGLPLLQSEQFF. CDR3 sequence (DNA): TGTGCTAGTGGTTTACCTCTTCTCCAGAGTGAGCAGTTCTTC.

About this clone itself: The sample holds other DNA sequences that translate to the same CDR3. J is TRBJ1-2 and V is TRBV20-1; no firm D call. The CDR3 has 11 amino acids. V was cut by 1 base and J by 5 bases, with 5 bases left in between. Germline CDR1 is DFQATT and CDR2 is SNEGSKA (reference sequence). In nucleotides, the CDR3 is TGCAGTGCTAGAGTGGGATATGGCTACACCTTC. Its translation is CSARVGYGYTF.

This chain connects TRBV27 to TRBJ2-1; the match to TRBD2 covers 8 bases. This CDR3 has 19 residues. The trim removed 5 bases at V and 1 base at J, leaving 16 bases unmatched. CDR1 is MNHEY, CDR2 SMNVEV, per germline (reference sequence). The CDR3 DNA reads TGTGCCAGCAGTACCCCCCGGGGAACACGGGGGGGTTCCTACAATGAGCAGTTCTTC. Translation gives CASSTPRGTRGGSYNEQFF.

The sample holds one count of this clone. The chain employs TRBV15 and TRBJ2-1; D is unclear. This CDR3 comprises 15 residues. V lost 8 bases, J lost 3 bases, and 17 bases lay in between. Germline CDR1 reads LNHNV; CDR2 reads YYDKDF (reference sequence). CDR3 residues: CATPRIERRYNEQFF. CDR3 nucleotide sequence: TGTGCCACCCCCCGGATTGAGCGCCGCTACAATGAGCAGTTCTTC. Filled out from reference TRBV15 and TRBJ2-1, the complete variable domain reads DAMVIQNPRYQVTQFGKPVTLSCSQTLNHNVMYWYQQKSSQAPKLLFHYYDKDFNNEADTPDNFQSRRPNTSFCFLDIRSPGLGDTAMYLCATPRIERRYNEQFFGPGTRLTVL.

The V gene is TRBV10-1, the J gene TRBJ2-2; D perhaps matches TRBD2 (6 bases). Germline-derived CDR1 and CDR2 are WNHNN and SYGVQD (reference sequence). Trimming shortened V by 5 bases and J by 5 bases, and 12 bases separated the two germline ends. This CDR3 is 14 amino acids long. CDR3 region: CASSYRSGTGELFF. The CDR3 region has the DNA TGCGCCAGCAGTTATCGGAGCGGGACCGGGGAGCTGTTTTTT.

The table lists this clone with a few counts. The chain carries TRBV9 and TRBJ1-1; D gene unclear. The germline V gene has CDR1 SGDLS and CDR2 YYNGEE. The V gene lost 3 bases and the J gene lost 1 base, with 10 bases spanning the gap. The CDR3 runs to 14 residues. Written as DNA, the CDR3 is TGTGCCAGCAGCGCGACCCTGGGGAACACTGAAGCTTTCTTT. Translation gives CASSATLGNTEAFF. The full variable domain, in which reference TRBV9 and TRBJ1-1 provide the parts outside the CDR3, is DSGVTQTPKHLITATGQRVTLRCSPRSGDLSVYWYQQSLDQGLQFLIQYYNGEERAKGNILERFSAQQFPDLHSELNLSSLELGDSALYFCASSATLGNTEAFFGQGTRLTVV.

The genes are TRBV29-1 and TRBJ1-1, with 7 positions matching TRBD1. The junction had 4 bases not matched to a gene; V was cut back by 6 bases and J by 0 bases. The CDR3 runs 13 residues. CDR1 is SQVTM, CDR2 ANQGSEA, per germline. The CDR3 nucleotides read TGCAGCGTCGGGACAGATTTGAACACTGAAGCTTTCTTT. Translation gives CSVGTDLNTEAFF.

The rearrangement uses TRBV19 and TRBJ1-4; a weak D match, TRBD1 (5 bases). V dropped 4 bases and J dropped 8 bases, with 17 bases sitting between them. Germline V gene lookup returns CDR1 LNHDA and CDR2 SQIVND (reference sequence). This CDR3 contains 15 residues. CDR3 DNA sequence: TGTGCCAGTAGTACTGGGACTTCATACGACGAAAAACTGTTTTTT. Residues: CASSTGTSYDEKLFF.

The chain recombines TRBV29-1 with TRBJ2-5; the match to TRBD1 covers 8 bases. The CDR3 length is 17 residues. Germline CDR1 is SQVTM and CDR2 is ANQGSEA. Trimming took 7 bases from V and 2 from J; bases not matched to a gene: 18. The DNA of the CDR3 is TGCAGCGCTTCTGCTCAGTCCCCGGACAGGGAACAAGAGACCCAGTACTTC. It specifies CSASAQSPDREQETQYF.

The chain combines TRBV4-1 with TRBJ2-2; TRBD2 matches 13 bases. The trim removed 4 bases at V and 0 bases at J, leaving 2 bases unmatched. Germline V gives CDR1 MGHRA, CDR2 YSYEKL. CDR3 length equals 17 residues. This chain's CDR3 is CASSPGTSGANTGELFF. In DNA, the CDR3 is TGCGCCAGCAGCCCCGGGACTAGCGGGGCGAACACCGGGGAGCTGTTTTTT.

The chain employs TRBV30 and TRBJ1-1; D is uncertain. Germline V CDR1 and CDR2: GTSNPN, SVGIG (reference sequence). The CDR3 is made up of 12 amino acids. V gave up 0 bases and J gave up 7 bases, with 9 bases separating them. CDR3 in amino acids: CAWSVSQFEAFF. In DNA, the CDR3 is TGTGCCTGGAGTGTATCCCAGTTTGAAGCTTTCTTT.

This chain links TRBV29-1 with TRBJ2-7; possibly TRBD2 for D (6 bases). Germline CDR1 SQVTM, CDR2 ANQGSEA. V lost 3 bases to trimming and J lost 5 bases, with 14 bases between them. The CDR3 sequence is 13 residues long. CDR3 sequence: CSVEGGGVNEQYF. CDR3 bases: TGCAGCGTTGAGGGGGGTGGGGTGAACGAGCAGTACTTC.

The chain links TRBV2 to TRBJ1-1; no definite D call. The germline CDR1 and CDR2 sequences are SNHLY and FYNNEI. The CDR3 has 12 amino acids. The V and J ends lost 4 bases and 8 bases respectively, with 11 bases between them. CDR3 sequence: CASSGVAREAFF. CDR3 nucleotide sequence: TGTGCCAGCAGTGGGGTTGCTAGGGAAGCTTTCTTT.

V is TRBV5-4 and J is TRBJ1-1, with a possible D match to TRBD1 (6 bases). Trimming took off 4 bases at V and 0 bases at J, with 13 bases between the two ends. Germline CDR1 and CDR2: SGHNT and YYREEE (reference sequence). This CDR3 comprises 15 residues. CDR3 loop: CASSTGQHMNTEAFF. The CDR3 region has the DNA TGTGCCAGCAGCACCGGACAGCACATGAACACTGAAGCTTTCTTT.

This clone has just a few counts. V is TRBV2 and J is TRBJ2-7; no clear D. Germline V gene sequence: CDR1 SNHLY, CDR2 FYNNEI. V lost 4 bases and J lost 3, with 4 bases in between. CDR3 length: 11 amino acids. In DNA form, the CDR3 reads TGTGCCAGCAGTGCGCTCTACGAGCAGTACTTC. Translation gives CASSALYEQYF.

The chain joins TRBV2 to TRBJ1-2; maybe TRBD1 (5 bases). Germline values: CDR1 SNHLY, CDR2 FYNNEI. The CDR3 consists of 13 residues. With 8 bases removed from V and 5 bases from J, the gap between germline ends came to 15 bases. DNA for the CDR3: TGTGCCAGCCGCGGGACCGAATTTTATGGCTACACCTTC. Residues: CASRGTEFYGYTF.

CDR3 coding DNA: TGTGCCAGCAGCCCCCGGGGACAAAACTATGGCTACACCTTC. Protein product: CASSPRGQNYGYTF. V and J are TRBV11-2 and TRBJ1-2; D possibly corresponds to TRBD1 (6 bases). Germline CDR1 reads SGHAT; CDR2 reads FQNNGV. V gave up 5 bases and J gave up 2 bases, with 12 bases separating them. The CDR3 totals 14 residues. The full variable domain, completed using reference TRBV11-2 and TRBJ1-2, is EAGVAQSPRYKIIEKRQSVAFWCNPISGHATLYWYQQILGQGPKLLIQFQNNGVVDDSQLPKDRFSAERLKGVDSTLKIQPAKLEDSAVYLCASSPRGQNYGYTFGSGTRLTVV.

CDR3 amino acids: CASSVPFAYNEQFF. The CDR3 coding sequence is TGTGCCAGCAGTGTACCCTTTGCCTACAATGAGCAGTTCTTC. J is TRBJ2-1 and V is TRBV6-1; no definite D call. V lost 4 bases and J 2 bases, leaving 9 bases between the germline ends. The CDR3 totals 14 residues. Germline CDR1 reads MNHNS; CDR2 reads SASEGT.

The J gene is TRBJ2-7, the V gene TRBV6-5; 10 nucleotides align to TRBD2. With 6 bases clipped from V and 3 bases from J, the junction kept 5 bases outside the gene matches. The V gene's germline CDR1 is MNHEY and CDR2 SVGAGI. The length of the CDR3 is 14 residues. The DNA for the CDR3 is TGTGCCAGCAGACGGACTAGCGGAATCTACGAGCAGTACTTC. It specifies CASRRTSGIYEQYF.

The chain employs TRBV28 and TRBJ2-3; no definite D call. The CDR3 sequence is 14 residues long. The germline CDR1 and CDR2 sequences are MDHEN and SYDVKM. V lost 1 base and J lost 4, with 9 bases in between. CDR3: CASSLSRGADTQYF. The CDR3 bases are TGTGCCAGCAGTTTATCGCGTGGCGCAGATACGCAGTATTTT.

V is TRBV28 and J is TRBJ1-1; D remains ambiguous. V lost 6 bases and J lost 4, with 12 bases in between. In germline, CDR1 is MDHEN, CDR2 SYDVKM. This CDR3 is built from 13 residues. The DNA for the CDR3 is TGTGCCAGCAGAAACTACATTGGCACTGAAGCTTTCTTT. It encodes CASRNYIGTEAFF.

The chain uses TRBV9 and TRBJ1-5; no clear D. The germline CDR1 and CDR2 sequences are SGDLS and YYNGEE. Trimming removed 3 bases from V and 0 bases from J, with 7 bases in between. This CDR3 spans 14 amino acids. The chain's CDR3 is CASSASGSNQPQHF. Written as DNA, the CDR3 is TGTGCCAGCAGCGCCTCAGGTAGCAATCAGCCCCAGCATTTT.

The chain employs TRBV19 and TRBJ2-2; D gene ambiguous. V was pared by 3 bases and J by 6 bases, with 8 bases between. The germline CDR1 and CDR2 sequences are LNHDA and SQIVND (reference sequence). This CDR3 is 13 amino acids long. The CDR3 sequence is CASSIYEAGELFF. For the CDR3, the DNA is TGTGCCAGTAGTATTTATGAGGCCGGGGAGCTGTTTTTT. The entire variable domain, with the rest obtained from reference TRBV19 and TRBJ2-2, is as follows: DGGITQSPKYLFRKEGQNVTLSCEQNLNHDAMYWYRQDPGQGLRLIYYSQIVNDFQKGDIAEGYSVSREKKESFPLTVTSAQKNPTAFYLCASSIYEAGELFFGEGSRLTVL.

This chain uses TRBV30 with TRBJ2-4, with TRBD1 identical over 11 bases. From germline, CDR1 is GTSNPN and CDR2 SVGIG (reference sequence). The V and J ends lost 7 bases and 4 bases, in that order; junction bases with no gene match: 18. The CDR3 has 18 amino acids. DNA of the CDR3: TGTGCCTACCAATTGCCGACGGACAGGGGGCGAGGTAAAAACATTCAGTACTTC. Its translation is CAYQLPTDRGRGKNIQYF.

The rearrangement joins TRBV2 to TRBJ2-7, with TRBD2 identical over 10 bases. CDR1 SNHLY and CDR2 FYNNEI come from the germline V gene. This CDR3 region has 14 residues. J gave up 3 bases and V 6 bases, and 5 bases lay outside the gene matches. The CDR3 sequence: CASRILAGNYEQYF. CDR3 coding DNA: TGTGCCAGCAGGATACTAGCGGGAAACTACGAGCAGTACTTC.

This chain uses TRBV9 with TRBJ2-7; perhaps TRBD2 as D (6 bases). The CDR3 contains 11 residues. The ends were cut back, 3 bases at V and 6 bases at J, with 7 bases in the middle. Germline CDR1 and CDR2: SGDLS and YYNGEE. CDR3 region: CASSGGGEQYF. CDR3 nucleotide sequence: TGTGCCAGCAGCGGGGGAGGCGAGCAGTACTTC.

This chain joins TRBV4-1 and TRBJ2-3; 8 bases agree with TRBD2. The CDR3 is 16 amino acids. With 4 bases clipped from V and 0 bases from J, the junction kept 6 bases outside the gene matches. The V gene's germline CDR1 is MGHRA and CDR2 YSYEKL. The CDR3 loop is CASSRRAGVSTDTQYF. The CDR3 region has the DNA TGCGCCAGCAGCCGCCGAGCGGGAGTTAGCACAGATACGCAGTATTTT.

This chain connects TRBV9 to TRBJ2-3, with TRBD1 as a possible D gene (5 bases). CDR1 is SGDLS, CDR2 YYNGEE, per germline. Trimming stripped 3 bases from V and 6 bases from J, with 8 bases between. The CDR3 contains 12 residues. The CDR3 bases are TGTGCCAGCAGCGGTGGGGCCGATACGCAGTATTTT. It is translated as CASSGGADTQYF.

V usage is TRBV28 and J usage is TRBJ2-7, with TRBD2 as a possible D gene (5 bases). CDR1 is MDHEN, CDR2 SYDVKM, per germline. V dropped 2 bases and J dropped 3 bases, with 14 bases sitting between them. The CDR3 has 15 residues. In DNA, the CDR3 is TGTGCCAGCAGTTTAGCGTCCCACAGCGGCTACGAGCAGTACTTC. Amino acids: CASSLASHSGYEQYF.

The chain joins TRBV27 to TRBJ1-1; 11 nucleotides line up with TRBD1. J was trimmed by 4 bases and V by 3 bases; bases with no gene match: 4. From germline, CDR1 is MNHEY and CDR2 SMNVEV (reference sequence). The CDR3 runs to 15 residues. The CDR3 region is CASSFRGTGGTEAFF. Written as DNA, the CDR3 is TGTGCCAGCAGTTTTAGGGGGACAGGGGGCACTGAAGCTTTCTTT.

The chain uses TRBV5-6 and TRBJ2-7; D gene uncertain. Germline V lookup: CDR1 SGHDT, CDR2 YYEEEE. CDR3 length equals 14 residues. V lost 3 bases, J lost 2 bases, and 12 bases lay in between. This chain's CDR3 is CASSSRTPTYEQYF. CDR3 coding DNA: TGTGCCAGCAGCTCAAGGACCCCGACCTACGAGCAGTACTTC.